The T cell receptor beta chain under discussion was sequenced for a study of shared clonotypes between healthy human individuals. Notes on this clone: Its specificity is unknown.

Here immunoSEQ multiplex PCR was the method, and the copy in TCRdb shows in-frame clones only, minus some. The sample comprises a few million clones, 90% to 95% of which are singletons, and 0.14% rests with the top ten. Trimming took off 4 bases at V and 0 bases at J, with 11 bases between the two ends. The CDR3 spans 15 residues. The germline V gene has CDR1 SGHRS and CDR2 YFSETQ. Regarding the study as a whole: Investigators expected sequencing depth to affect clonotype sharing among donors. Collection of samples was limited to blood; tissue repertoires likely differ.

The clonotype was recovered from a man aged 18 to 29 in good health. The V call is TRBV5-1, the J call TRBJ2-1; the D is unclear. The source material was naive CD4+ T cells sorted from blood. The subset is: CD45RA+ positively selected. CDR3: CASSLDTSSYNEQFF. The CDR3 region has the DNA TGCGCCAGCAGCCTTGACACGAGCTCCTACAATGAGCAGTTCTTC. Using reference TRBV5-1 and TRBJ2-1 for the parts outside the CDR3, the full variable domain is KAGVTQTPRYLIKTRGQQVTLSCSPISGHRSVSWYQQTPGQGLQFLFEYFSETQRNKGNFPGRFSGRQFSNSRSEMNVSTLELGDSALYLCASSLDTSSYNEQFFGPGTRLTVL.